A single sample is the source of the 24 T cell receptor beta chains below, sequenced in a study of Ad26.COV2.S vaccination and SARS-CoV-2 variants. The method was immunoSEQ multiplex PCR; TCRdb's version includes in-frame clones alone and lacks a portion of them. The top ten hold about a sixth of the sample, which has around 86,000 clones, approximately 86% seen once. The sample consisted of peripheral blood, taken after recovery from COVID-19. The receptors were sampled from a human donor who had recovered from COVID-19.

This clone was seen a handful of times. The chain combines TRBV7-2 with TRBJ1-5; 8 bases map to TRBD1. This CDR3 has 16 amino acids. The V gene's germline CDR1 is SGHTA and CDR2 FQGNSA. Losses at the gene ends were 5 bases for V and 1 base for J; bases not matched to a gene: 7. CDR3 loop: CASSPRTGTSNQPQHF. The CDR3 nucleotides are TGTGCCAGCAGCCCAAGGACAGGGACGAGCAATCAGCCCCAGCATTTT.

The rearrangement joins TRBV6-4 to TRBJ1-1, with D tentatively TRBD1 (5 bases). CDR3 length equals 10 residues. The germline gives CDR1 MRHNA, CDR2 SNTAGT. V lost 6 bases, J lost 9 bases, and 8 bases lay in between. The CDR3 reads CASRQGQAFF. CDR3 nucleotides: TGTGCCAGCAGGCAGGGCCAAGCTTTCTTT.

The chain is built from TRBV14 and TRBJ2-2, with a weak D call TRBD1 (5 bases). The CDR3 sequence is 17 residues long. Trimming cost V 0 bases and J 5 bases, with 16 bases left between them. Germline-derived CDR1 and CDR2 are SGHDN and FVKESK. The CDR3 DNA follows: TGTGCCAGCAGCCAAGAGTTCCAGGGTATATGGACCGGGGAGCTGTTTTTT. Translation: CASSQEFQGIWTGELFF.

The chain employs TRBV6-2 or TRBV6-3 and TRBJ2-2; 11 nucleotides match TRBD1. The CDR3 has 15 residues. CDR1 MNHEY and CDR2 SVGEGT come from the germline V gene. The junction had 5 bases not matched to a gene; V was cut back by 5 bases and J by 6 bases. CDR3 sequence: CASSGPGQGAGELFF. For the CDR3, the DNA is TGTGCCAGCAGTGGGCCGGGACAGGGGGCCGGGGAGCTGTTTTTT.

This CDR3 reads CASSQGELTNYGYTF. DNA of the CDR3: TGTGCCAGCAGCCAAGGGGAGTTAACTAACTATGGCTACACCTTC. The gene calls are TRBV4-2 and TRBJ1-2; D remains ambiguous. V dropped 1 base and J dropped 0 bases, with 9 bases sitting between them. CDR1 and CDR2 (germline): LGHNA, YNFKEQ. The CDR3 covers 15 residues.

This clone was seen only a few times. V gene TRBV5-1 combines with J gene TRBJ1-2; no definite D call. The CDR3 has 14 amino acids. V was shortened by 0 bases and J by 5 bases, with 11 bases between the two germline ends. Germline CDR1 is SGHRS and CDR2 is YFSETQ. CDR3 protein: CASSLVPHLYGYTF. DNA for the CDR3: TGCGCCAGCAGCTTGGTACCTCACTTATATGGCTACACCTTC.

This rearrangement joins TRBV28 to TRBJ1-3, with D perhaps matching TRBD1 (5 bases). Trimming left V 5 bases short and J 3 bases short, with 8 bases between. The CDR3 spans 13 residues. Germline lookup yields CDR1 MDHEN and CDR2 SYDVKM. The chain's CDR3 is CASSPGFGNTIYF. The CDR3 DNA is TGTGCCAGCAGTCCAGGGTTTGGAAACACCATATATTTT.

The CDR3 sequence is CASSPATGISGNTIYF. In DNA, the CDR3 is TGTGCCAGCAGTCCAGCTACAGGGATCTCTGGAAACACCATATATTTT. The V gene is TRBV28, the J gene TRBJ1-3, with TRBD1 as a possible D gene (6 bases). Trimming removed 5 bases at V and 0 bases at J, with 14 bases between. CDR3 length: 16 residues. CDR1 and CDR2 from the germline V gene are MDHEN and SYDVKM.

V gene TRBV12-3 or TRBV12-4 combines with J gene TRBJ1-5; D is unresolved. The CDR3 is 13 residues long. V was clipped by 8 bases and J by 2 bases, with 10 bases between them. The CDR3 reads CASALGGNQPQHF. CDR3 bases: TGTGCCAGCGCCCTAGGCGGCAATCAGCCCCAGCATTTT.

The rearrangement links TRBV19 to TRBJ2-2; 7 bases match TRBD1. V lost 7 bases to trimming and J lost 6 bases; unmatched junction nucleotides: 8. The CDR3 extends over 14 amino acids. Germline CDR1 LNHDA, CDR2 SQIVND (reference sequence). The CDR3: CASTGTEEAGELFF. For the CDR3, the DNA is TGTGCCAGTACTGGGACAGAGGAGGCCGGGGAGCTGTTTTTT.

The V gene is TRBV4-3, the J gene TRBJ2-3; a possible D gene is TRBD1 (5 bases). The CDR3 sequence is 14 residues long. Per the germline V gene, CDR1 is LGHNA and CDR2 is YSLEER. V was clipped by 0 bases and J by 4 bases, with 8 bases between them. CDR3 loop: CASSQDQGPDTQYF. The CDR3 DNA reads TGCGCCAGCAGCCAAGATCAGGGCCCAGATACGCAGTATTTT.

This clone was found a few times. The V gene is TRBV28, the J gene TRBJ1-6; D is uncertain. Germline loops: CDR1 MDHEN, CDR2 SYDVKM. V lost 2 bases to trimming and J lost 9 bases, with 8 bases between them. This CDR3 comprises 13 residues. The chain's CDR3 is CASSLDATSPLHF. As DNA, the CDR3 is TGTGCCAGCAGTTTAGACGCTACTTCACCCCTCCACTTT.

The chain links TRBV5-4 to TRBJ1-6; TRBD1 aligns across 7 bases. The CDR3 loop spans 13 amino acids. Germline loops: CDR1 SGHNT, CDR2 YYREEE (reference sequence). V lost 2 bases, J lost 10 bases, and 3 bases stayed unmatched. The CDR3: CASSFQGGSPLHF. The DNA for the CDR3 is TGTGCCAGCAGCTTTCAAGGGGGCTCACCCCTCCACTTT.

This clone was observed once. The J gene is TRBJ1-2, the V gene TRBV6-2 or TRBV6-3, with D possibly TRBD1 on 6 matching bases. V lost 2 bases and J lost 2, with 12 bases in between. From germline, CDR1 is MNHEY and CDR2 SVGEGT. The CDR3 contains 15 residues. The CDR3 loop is CASSYAGATNYGYTF. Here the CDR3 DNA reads TGTGCCAGCAGTTACGCAGGGGCTACCAACTATGGCTACACCTTC.

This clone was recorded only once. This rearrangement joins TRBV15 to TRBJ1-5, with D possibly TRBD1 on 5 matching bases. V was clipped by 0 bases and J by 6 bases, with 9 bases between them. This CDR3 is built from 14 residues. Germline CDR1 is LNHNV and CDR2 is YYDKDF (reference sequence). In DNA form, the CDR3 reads TGTGCCACCAGCAGAGATCCGACAGTTCAGCCCCAGCATTTT. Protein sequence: CATSRDPTVQPQHF.

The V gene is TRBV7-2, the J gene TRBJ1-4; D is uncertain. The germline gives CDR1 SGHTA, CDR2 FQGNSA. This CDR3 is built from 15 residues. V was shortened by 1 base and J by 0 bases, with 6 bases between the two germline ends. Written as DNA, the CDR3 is TGTGCCAGCAGCTTAGGGGAGTCAACTAATGAAAAACTGTTTTTT. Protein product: CASSLGESTNEKLFF. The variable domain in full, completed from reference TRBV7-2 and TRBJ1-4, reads GAGVSQSPSNKVTEKGKDVELRCDPISGHTALYWYRQSLGQGLEFLIYFQGNSAPDKSGLPSDRFSAERTGGSVSTLTIQRTQQEDSAVYLCASSLGESTNEKLFFGSGTQLSVL.

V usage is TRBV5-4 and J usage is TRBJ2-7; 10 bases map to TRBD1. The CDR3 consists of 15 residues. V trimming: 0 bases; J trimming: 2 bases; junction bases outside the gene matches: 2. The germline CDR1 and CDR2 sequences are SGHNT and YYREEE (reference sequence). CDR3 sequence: CASSLVGTGAYEQYF. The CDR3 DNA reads TGTGCCAGCAGCTTGGTGGGGACAGGGGCCTACGAGCAGTACTTC.

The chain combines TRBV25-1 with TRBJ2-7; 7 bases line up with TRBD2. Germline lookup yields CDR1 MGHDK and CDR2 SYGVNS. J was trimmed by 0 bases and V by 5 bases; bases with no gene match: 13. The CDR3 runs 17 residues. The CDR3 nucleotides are TGTGCCAGCAGTTCCCAGTTCGCTAGCGGACCCTCCTACGAGCAGTACTTC. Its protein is CASSSQFASGPSYEQYF.

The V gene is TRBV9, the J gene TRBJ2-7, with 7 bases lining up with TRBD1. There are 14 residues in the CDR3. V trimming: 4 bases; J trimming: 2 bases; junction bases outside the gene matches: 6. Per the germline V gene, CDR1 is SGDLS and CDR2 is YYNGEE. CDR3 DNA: TGTGCCAGCAGCACCTGGGACAGTCCCTACGAGCAGTACTTC. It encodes CASSTWDSPYEQYF.

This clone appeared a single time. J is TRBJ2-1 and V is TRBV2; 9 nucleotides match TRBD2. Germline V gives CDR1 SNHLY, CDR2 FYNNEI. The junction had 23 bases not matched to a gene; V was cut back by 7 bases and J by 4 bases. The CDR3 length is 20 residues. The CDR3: CASTGSMVAGVGRGYNEQFF. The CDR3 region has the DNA TGTGCCAGCACTGGGAGCATGGTAGCGGGAGTCGGAAGGGGGTACAATGAGCAGTTCTTC.

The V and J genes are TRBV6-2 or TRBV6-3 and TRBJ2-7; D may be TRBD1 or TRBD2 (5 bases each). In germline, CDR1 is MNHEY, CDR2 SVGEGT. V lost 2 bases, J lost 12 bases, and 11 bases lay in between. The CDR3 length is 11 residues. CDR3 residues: CASSYGTHSYF. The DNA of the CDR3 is TGTGCCAGCAGTTACGGGACCCACTCGTACTTC.

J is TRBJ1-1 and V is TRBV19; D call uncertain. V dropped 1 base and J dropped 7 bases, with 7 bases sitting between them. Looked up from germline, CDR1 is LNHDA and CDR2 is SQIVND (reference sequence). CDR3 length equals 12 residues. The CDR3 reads CASSIGAFEAFF. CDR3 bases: TGTGCCAGTAGTATAGGGGCCTTTGAAGCTTTCTTT.

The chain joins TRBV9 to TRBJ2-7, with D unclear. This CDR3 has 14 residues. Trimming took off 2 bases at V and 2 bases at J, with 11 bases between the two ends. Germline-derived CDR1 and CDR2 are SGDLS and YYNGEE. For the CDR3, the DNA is TGTGCCAGCAGCGTGGGTGCAGGAGCCTACGAGCAGTACTTC. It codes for CASSVGAGAYEQYF.

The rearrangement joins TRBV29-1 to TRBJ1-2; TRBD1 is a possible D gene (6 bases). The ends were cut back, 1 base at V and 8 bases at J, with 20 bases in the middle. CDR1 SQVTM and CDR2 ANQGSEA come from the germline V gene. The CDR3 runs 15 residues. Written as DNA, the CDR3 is TGCAGCGTTGAAGGAAGGACAGCTTCTTTGCGGGGCTACACCTTC. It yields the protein CSVEGRTASLRGYTF.